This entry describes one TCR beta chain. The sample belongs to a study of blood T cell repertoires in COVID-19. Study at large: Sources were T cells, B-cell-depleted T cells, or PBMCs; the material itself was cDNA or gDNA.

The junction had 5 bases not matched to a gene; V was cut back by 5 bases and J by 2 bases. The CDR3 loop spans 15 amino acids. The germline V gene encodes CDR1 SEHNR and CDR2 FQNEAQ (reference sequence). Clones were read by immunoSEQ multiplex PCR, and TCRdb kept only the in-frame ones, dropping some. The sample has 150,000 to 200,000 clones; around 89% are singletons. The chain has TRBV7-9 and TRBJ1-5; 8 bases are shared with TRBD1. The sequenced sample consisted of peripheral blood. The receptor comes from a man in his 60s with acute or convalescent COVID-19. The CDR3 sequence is CASSRTGQGNQPQHF. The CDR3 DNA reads TGTGCCAGCAGCCGGACGGGACAGGGCAATCAGCCCCAGCATTTT.